This entry describes one T cell receptor (beta chain). This sample stems from a study of blood T cell repertoires in COVID-19. Whole-study context: PBMCs, B-cell-depleted T cells, or T cells provided the cDNA or gDNA that made up the material.

Germline V CDR1 and CDR2: LNHDA, SQIVND (reference sequence). Between the trimmed V and J ends, which lost 6 bases and 3 bases, there was a span of 15 bases. The CDR3 has 15 amino acids. Profiled with immunoSEQ multiplex PCR; TCRdb holds only in-frame clones, not every one. The sample contains fewer than 70,000 clones, about 85% of which appear only once. The receptor was isolated from a woman aged 70-85 years with active COVID-19. The chain uses TRBV19 and TRBJ1-5, with D perhaps TRBD1 (6 bases). The sequenced sample was peripheral blood. CDR3 sequence (DNA): TGTGCCAGTAGGGCCCGGGGACAAGTCAATCAGCCCCAGCATTTT. As protein: CASRARGQVNQPQHF.